This T cell receptor beta chain comes out of a study of early T cells in non-severe SARS-CoV-2 infection. About the study: Sequencing targeted bulk RNA from unsorted whole blood, leaving chains unpaired.

Study-level results: The matching step, a VDJdb search, favored anti-spike CD8 responses and missed private and CD4 specificities.

Individually, cDNA molecules had unique molecular identifiers attached to them. TCRdb processed the 5' RACE reads anew with MiXCR; each CDR3 protein has one entry. Among approximately 50,000 distinct CDR3 sequences, 8% to 10% were seen once, and the ten largest hold approximately 4.4%. Remarks on this clonotype: The antigen remains undetermined.

Sequencing input: whole blood. The clonotype comes from an adult who was a healthcare worker with PCR-confirmed SARS-CoV-2 infection or an uninfected control (not recorded which).

Here the CDR3 reads CASSPDTYEQYF. CDR3 coding DNA: TGTGCCAGCAGCCCCGACACCTACGAGCAGTACTTC. The chain joins TRBV11-2 to TRBJ2-7, with no clear D. Germline assignment: CDR1 SGHAT and CDR2 FQNNGV. The V end was cut by 5 bases, the J end by 2 bases, with 7 bases between. The CDR3 is 12 amino acids.